The 7 T cell receptor beta chains below come from one sample, sequenced in a study of tumor-infiltrating lymphocytes in primary liver carcinoma. Starting material for RNA and DNA co-extraction consisted of 20-30 mg of unsorted bulk tissue. A constant-region primer primed TCR beta cDNA synthesis from about 550 ng of total RNA. For TCR beta, libraries were produced by three nested multiplex PCR rounds using slightly modified ARM-PCR. Both of the initial two PCR rounds ran for approximately 10 cycles and employed TRBV1-TRBV30 forward primers alongside a C-beta reverse primer. TCRdb independently ran MiXCR on the multiplex PCR reads; one entry per CDR3 protein. Of under 130,000 distinct CDR3 sequences detected, around 80% appear once; the ten largest clones hold about 20%. Sequencing input: liver tumor tissue from sampling region 3. The subset is: tumor region T3, left-lateral pole. The origin of the receptors is a man in his forties with primary liver carcinoma and hepatitis B virus infection.

The chain uses TRBV4-1 and TRBJ2-7; 7 bases are shared with TRBD1. J gave up 7 bases and V 7 bases, and 7 bases lay outside the gene matches. Germline loops: CDR1 MGHRA, CDR2 YSYEKL. There are 12 residues in the CDR3. CDR3 sequence (DNA): TGCGCCAGCAAGGGGGCACGGGAAGAGCAGTACTTC. Protein product: CASKGAREEQYF.

A remark on this clonotype: One end of the junction varies from germline; a read error may be responsible. The chain carries TRBV12-3 or TRBV12-4 and TRBJ1-5; D may be TRBD1 (5 bases). CDR3 length equals 15 residues. The CDR3 nucleotides are TGTGCTAGCAGTTTCGGGCAGGGAGGCAATCAGCCCCAGCATTTT. This translates into CASSFGQGGNQPQHF.

To note about this clonotype: Compared with germline, one end of the junction differs, possibly owing to a read error. In DNA, the CDR3 is TGCGCCAGCAGTTACGGAGCCAGGGGACATACCTACGAGCAGTACTTC. This translates into CASSYGARGHTYEQYF. The gene calls are TRBV6-5 and TRBJ2-7; a possible D gene is TRBD1 (6 bases). Germline V gene data show CDR1 as MNHEY and CDR2 as SVGAGI. This CDR3 is 16 amino acids long.

This clonotype was detected only once. The V and J genes are TRBV12-3 or TRBV12-4 and TRBJ2-7; D is unresolved. This CDR3 has 13 residues. The CDR3 nucleotides are TGTATCAGCAGTTTCGGCCACGCCTACGAGCAGTACTTC. Residues: CISSFGHAYEQYF.

V usage is TRBV11-2 and J usage is TRBJ2-5, with D possibly TRBD2 on 7 matching bases. Germline CDR1 reads SGHAT; CDR2 reads FQNNGV. Trimming pared 3 bases from V and 5 bases from J, leaving 10 bases between. The CDR3 runs to 13 residues. CDR3 sequence reads: CASSLGGAETQYF. The CDR3 region has the DNA TGTGCCAGCAGCTTGGGGGGGGCGGAGACCCAGTACTTC.

The chain combines TRBV7-9 with TRBJ1-6; no firm D call. The V gene's germline CDR1 is SEHNR and CDR2 FQNEAQ (reference sequence). The CDR3 length is 15 residues. Deletions cut 6 bases from V and 10 bases from J, with 19 bases between. The CDR3 region has the DNA TGTGCCAGCAGGTTGGCACCAGGTGGGTCCTCACCCCTCCACTTT. Amino acid sequence: CASRLAPGGSSPLHF. Variable domain in full (rest from reference TRBV7-9 and TRBJ1-6): DTGVSQNPRHKITKRGQNVTFRCDPISEHNRLYWYRQTLGQGPEFLTYFQNEAQLEKSRLLSDRFSAERPKGSFSTLEIQRTEQGDSAMYLCASRLAPGGSSPLHFGNGTRLTVT.

Of note for this clonotype: Mismatch with germline at one junction end may stem from a read error. The chain recombines TRBV12-3 or TRBV12-4 with TRBJ2-1, with 10 positions matching TRBD2. The CDR3 totals 15 residues. CDR3 region: CDSSSTLAGRGEQFF. For the CDR3, the DNA is TGTGACAGCAGTTCGACACTAGCGGGAAGGGGTGAGCAGTTCTTC.